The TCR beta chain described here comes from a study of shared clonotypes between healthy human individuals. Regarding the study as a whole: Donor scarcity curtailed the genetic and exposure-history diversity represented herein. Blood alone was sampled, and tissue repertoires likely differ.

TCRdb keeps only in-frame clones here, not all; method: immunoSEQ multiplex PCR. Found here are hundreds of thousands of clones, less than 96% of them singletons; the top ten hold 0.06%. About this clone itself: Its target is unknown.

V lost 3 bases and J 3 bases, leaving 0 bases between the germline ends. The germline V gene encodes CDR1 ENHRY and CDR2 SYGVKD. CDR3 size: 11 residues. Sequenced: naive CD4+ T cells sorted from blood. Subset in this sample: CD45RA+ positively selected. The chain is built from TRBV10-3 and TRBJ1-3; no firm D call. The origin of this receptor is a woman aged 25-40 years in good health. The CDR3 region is CAISDGNTIYF. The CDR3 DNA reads TGTGCCATCAGTGATGGAAACACCATATATTTT.